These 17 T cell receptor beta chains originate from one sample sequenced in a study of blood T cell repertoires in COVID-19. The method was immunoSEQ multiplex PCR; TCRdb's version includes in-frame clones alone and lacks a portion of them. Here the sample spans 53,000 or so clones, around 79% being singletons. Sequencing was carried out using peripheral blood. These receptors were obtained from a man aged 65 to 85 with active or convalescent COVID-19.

The CDR3 region has the DNA TGCAGCGTTGTCCCGGGACTAGGCCCAGCCTCCACAGATACGCAGTATTTT. Translating it yields CSVVPGLGPASTDTQYF. The chain combines TRBV29-1 with TRBJ2-3; TRBD2 agrees at 8 bases. Trimming removed 4 bases from V and 2 bases from J; junction bases left unmatched: 14. The CDR3 consists of 17 residues. Germline V CDR1 and CDR2: SQVTM, ANQGSEA.

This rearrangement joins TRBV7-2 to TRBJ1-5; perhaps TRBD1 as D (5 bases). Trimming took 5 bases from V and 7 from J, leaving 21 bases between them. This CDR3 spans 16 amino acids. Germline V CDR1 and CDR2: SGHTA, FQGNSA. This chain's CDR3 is CASSGETPRVGQPQHF. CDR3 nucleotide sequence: TGTGCCAGCAGCGGAGAAACACCCAGGGTGGGCCAGCCCCAGCATTTT. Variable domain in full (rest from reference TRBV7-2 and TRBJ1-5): GAGVSQSPSNKVTEKGKDVELRCDPISGHTALYWYRQSLGQGLEFLIYFQGNSAPDKSGLPSDRFSAERTGGSVSTLTIQRTQQEDSAVYLCASSGETPRVGQPQHFGDGTRLSIL.

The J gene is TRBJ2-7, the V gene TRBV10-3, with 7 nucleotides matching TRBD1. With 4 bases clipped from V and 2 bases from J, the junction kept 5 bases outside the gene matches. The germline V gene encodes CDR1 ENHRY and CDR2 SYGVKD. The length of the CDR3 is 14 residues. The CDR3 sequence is CAISAGQITYEQYF. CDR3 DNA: TGTGCCATCAGTGCGGGACAGATAACCTACGAGCAGTACTTC.

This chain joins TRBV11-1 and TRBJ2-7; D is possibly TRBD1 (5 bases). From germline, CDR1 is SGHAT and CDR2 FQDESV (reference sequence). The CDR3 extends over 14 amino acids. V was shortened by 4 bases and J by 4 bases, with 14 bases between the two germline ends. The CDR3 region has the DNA TGTGCCAGCAGCTCTAGGGGCAGGGTTTACGAGCAGTACTTC. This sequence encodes CASSSRGRVYEQYF.

The CDR3 DNA is TGCAGCGTAGGAGCGGGGGACGACACAGATACGCAGTATTTT. Its protein product is CSVGAGDDTDTQYF. The genes are TRBV29-1 and TRBJ2-3; TRBD2 aligns across 8 bases. Germline V gene sequence: CDR1 SQVTM, CDR2 ANQGSEA. V was pared by 6 bases and J by 2 bases, with 7 bases of the junction left unmatched. The CDR3 sequence is 14 residues long.

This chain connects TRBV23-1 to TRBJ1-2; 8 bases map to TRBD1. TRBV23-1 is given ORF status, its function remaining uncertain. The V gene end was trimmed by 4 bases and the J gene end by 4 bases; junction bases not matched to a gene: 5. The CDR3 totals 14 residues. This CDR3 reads CASSLRQGSYGYTF. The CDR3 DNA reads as TGCGCCAGCAGTCTGAGACAGGGGTCCTATGGCTACACCTTC.

The CDR3 spells CASRGQGLGLQPQHF. In nucleotides, the CDR3 is TGTGCCAGCAGAGGACAGGGTTTGGGCCTTCAGCCCCAGCATTTT. The rearrangement joins TRBV2 to TRBJ1-5; 8 nucleotides line up with TRBD1. V was pared by 6 bases and J by 6 bases, with 10 bases of the junction left unmatched. The CDR3 sequence is 15 residues long. Germline V lookup: CDR1 SNHLY, CDR2 FYNNEI.

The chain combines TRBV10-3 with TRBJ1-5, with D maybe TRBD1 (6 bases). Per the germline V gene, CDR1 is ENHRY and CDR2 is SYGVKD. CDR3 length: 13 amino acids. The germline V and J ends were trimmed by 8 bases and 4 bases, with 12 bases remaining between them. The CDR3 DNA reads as TGTGCCATCGCCTGGACAGAGAATCAGCCCCAGCATTTT. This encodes CAIAWTENQPQHF.

The CDR3 nucleotides are TGTGCCAGCAGTCGCCGGTACCAAGAGACCCAGTACTTC. This codes for CASSRRYQETQYF. The chain employs TRBV27 and TRBJ2-5; D is ambiguous. The V end was cut by 5 bases, the J end by 0 bases, with 7 bases between. The CDR3 runs 13 residues. CDR1 is MNHEY and CDR2 is SMNVEV in the germline V gene (reference sequence).

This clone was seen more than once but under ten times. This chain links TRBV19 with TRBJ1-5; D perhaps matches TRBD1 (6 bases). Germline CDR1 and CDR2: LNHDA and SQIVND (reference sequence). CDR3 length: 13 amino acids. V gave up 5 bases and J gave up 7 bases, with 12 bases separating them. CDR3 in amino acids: CASSPGVRQPQHF. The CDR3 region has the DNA TGTGCCAGTAGTCCAGGGGTTAGGCAGCCCCAGCATTTT. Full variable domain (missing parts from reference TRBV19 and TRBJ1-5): DGGITQSPKYLFRKEGQNVTLSCEQNLNHDAMYWYRQDPGQGLRLIYYSQIVNDFQKGDIAEGYSVSREKKESFPLTVTSAQKNPTAFYLCASSPGVRQPQHFGDGTRLSIL.

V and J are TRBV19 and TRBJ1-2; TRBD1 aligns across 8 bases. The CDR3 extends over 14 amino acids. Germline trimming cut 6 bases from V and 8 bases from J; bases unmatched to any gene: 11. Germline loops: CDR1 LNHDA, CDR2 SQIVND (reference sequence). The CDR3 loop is CASRAPDRARGYTF. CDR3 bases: TGTGCCAGTAGGGCGCCGGACAGGGCAAGGGGCTACACCTTC.

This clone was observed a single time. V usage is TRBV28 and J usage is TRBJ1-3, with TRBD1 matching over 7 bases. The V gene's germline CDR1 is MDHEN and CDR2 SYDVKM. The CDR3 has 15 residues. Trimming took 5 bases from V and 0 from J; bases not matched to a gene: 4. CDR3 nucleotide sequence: TGTGCCAGCAGTATCCACAGGGGCTCTGGAAACACCATATATTTT. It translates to CASSIHRGSGNTIYF.

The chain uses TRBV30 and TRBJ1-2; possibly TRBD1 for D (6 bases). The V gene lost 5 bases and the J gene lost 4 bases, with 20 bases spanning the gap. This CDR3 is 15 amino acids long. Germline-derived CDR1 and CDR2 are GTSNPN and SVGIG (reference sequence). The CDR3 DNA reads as TGTGCCTGGGCAGGGGACGCCACCAGGGGCTATGGCTACACCTTC. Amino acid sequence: CAWAGDATRGYGYTF.

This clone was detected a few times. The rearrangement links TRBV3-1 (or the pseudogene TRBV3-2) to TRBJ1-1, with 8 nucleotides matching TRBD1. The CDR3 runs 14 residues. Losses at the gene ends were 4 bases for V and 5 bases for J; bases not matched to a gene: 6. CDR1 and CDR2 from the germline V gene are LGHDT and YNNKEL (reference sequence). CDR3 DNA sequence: TGTGCCAGCAGCCGGACGGACAGGGAAACTGAAGCTTTCTTT. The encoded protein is CASSRTDRETEAFF.

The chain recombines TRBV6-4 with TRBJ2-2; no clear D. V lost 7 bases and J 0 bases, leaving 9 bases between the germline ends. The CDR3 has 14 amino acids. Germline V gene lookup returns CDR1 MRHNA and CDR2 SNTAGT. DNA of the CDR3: TGTGCCAGCAAAAACAGCCCGAACACCGGGGAGCTGTTTTTT. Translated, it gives CASKNSPNTGELFF.

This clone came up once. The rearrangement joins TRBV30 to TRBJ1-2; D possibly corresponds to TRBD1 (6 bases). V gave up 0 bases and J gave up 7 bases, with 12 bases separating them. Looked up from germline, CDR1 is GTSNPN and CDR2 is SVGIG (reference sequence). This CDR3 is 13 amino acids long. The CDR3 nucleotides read TGTGCCTGGAGTGTACTCAGGGGTCGTGGCTACACCTTC. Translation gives CAWSVLRGRGYTF.

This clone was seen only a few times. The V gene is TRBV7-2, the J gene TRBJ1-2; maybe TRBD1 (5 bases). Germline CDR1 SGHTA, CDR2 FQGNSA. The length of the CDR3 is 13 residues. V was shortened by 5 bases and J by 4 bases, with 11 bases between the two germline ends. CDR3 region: CASSPREGYGYTF. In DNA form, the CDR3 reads TGTGCCAGCAGCCCCAGGGAGGGCTATGGCTACACCTTC. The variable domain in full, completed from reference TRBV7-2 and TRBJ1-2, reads GAGVSQSPSNKVTEKGKDVELRCDPISGHTALYWYRQSLGQGLEFLIYFQGNSAPDKSGLPSDRFSAERTGGSVSTLTIQRTQQEDSAVYLCASSPREGYGYTFGSGTRLTVV.